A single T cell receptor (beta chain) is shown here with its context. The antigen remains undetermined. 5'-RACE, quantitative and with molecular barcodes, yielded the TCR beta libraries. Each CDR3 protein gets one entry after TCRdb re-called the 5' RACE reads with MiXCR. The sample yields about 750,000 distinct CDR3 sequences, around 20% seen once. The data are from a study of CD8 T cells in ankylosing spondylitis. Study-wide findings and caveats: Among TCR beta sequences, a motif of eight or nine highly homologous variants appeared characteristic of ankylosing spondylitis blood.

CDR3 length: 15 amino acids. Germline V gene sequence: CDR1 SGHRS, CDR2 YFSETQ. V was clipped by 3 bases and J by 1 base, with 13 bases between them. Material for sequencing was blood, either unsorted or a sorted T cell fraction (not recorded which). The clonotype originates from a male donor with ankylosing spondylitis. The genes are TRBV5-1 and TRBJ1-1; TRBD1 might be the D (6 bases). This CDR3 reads CASSSRTDSNTEAFF. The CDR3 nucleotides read TGCGCCAGCAGCTCGAGGACAGATTCGAACACTGAAGCTTTCTTT.